Below are 28 T cell receptor beta chains sequenced from a single sample in a study of blood T cell repertoires in COVID-19. Assay: immunoSEQ multiplex PCR; the TCRdb copy retains only in-frame clones and omits some. Of roughly 68,000 clones detected, approximately 88% appear once; the ten largest clones hold approximately 6.8%. What was sequenced was peripheral blood. The receptors originated from a woman between 65 and 79 years old with acute or convalescent COVID-19.

The chain couples TRBV6-1 to TRBJ2-3; D is possibly TRBD1 (5 bases). This CDR3 has 17 residues. The V and J ends lost 2 bases and 0 bases respectively, with 15 bases between them. Looked up from germline, CDR1 is MNHNS and CDR2 is SASEGT. CDR3 coding DNA: TGTGCCAGCAGTGAAACGTTGCAGGGATGGAGCACAGATACGCAGTATTTT. Translated, it gives CASSETLQGWSTDTQYF.

With respect to this clone: Different DNA sequences within this sample yield the same CDR3. CDR3 nucleotide sequence: TGCAGTGCCCCGGGAAGGGCTGAAGCTTTCTTT. Translating gives CSAPGRAEAFF. The V and J genes are TRBV20-1 and TRBJ1-1; D ambiguous. The CDR3 has 11 amino acids. Trimming stripped 6 bases from V and 6 bases from J, with 11 bases between. Germline CDR1 DFQATT, CDR2 SNEGSKA (reference sequence).

The chain combines TRBV18 with TRBJ1-2, with D possibly matching TRBD1 (5 bases). The CDR3 is made up of 14 amino acids. The V end lost 3 bases, the J end lost 5 bases, and 13 bases lay between the germline ends. Germline lookup yields CDR1 KGHSH and CDR2 LQKENI. Here the CDR3 DNA reads TGTGCCAGCTCACCCCTCGGAGGGGAATATGGCTACACCTTC. This sequence encodes CASSPLGGEYGYTF.

This chain connects TRBV28 to TRBJ2-7; D is possibly TRBD2 (6 bases). CDR3 length: 13 amino acids. The germline CDR1 and CDR2 sequences are MDHEN and SYDVKM. V lost 2 bases and J lost 3, with 8 bases in between. CDR3 sequence: CASSLGGNYEQYF. As DNA, the CDR3 is TGTGCCAGCAGTTTAGGCGGGAACTACGAGCAGTACTTC.

The chain links TRBV5-1 to TRBJ2-7, with TRBD2 matching over 9 bases. Per germline, CDR1 SGHRS and CDR2 YFSETQ. This CDR3 has 14 amino acids. The V gene end was trimmed by 1 base and the J gene end by 3 bases; junction bases not matched to a gene: 2. The CDR3 nucleotides read TGCGCCAGCAGCTTGTCTAGCGGGATCTACGAGCAGTACTTC. Protein product: CASSLSSGIYEQYF. Full variable domain (missing parts from reference TRBV5-1 and TRBJ2-7): KAGVTQTPRYLIKTRGQQVTLSCSPISGHRSVSWYQQTPGQGLQFLFEYFSETQRNKGNFPGRFSGRQFSNSRSEMNVSTLELGDSALYLCASSLSSGIYEQYFGPGTRLTVT.

The CDR3 DNA follows: TGCGCCAGCAGTGAGACTAGCGGGGGTGGAGAGACCCAGTACTTC. Translated: CASSETSGGGETQYF. The chain carries TRBV10-1 and TRBJ2-5, with 11 bases identical to TRBD2. Germline assignment: CDR1 WNHNN and CDR2 SYGVQD (reference sequence). The ends lost 2 bases at V and 4 bases at J; junction bases unmatched: 3. This CDR3 is 15 amino acids long.

The chain couples TRBV3-1 (or the pseudogene TRBV3-2) to TRBJ1-1, with TRBD1 identical over 8 bases. With V trimmed by 3 bases and J by 1 base, 7 bases remained unmatched. The CDR3 is 16 residues long. Germline V gene sequence: CDR1 LGHDT, CDR2 YNNKEL (reference sequence). This CDR3 reads CASSHSRQGRNTEAFF. The CDR3 DNA is TGTGCCAGCAGCCACTCCAGACAGGGGAGGAACACTGAAGCTTTCTTT.

V usage is TRBV5-1 and J usage is TRBJ2-2, with 11 bases lining up with TRBD2. The CDR3 extends over 18 amino acids. Germline lookup yields CDR1 SGHRS and CDR2 YFSETQ. The V gene end was trimmed by 1 base and the J gene end by 1 base; junction bases not matched to a gene: 6. CDR3 protein: CASSLTSGGQMNTGELFF. CDR3 in DNA: TGCGCCAGCAGCTTGACTAGCGGGGGCCAAATGAACACCGGGGAGCTGTTTTTT.

This sequence joins TRBV6-6 and TRBJ1-1, with 10 bases lining up with TRBD1. V trimming: 6 bases; J trimming: 5 bases; junction bases outside the gene matches: 9. The length of the CDR3 is 15 residues. Germline-derived CDR1 and CDR2 are MNHNY and SVGAGI (reference sequence). The CDR3 nucleotides are TGTGCCAGCAGCCCGCCGACAGGGGGCGGAACTGAAGCTTTCTTT. It encodes CASSPPTGGGTEAFF.

The chain combines TRBV4-3 with TRBJ2-7, with D perhaps matching TRBD1 (5 bases). In germline, CDR1 is LGHNA, CDR2 YSLEER. This CDR3 contains 16 residues. V shed 1 base and J shed 2 bases, with 15 bases lying between them. The CDR3 DNA reads as TGCGCCAGCAGCCAAGCAACAGGCGCCCATCCCTACGAGCAGTACTTC. Translation: CASSQATGAHPYEQYF.

The chain employs TRBV7-9 and TRBJ1-4; possibly TRBD1 for D (6 bases). V shed 1 base and J shed 7 bases, with 25 bases lying between them. The CDR3 consists of 19 residues. Germline CDR1 and CDR2: SEHNR and FQNEAQ (reference sequence). CDR3 in amino acids: CASSLVLDSLYRGGEKLFF. The CDR3 nucleotides read TGTGCCAGCAGCTTAGTACTGGACAGCCTATATAGAGGTGGTGAAAAACTGTTTTTT.

V usage is TRBV4-1 and J usage is TRBJ1-2; 7 nucleotides agree with TRBD1. V trimming: 4 bases; J trimming: 6 bases; junction bases outside the gene matches: 8. CDR1 is MGHRA, CDR2 YSYEKL, per germline. The length of the CDR3 is 14 residues. The CDR3 sequence: CASSPLGTANGYTF. CDR3 nucleotide sequence: TGCGCCAGCAGCCCCCTCGGGACAGCGAATGGCTACACCTTC.

The J gene is TRBJ1-2, the V gene TRBV6-5, with D possibly TRBD1 on 6 matching bases. Germline lookup yields CDR1 MNHEY and CDR2 SVGAGI. V was pared by 8 bases and J by 4 bases, with 14 bases between. The length of the CDR3 is 13 residues. The CDR3 DNA reads as TGTGCCAGCTTCCCCCGACAGGCCTATGGCTACACCTTC. Its protein product is CASFPRQAYGYTF.

This chain uses TRBV18 with TRBJ2-5, with D perhaps TRBD2 (6 bases). Per germline, CDR1 KGHSH and CDR2 LQKENI. Deletions cut 3 bases from V and 3 bases from J, with 14 bases between. The CDR3 sequence is 15 residues long. CDR3 coding DNA: TGTGCCAGCTCACCGGGACTCCGGGGCGAAGAGACCCAGTACTTC. It is translated as CASSPGLRGEETQYF.

The chain joins TRBV7-9 to TRBJ2-2; 9 nucleotides agree with TRBD2. Per germline, CDR1 SEHNR and CDR2 FQNEAQ (reference sequence). This CDR3 has 16 residues. V was clipped by 6 bases and J by 1 base; unmatched bases: 6. This CDR3 reads CASRGGLAKNTGELFF. The CDR3 DNA sequence: TGTGCCAGCAGAGGCGGACTAGCGAAGAACACCGGGGAGCTGTTTTTT.

This chain connects TRBV28 to TRBJ1-2; D is possibly TRBD1 (5 bases). The CDR3 has 15 amino acids. Trimming removed 4 bases from V and 2 bases from J, with 14 bases in between. From germline, CDR1 is MDHEN and CDR2 SYDVKM. CDR3 sequence reads: CASSYAQGSNYGYTF. Here the CDR3 DNA reads TGTGCCAGCAGTTATGCTCAGGGTAGCAACTATGGCTACACCTTC.

The J gene is TRBJ2-7, the V gene TRBV3-1 (or the pseudogene TRBV3-2); 12 bases map to TRBD1. In germline, CDR1 is LGHDT, CDR2 YNNKEL (reference sequence). This CDR3 has 15 amino acids. V was clipped by 3 bases and J by 6 bases; unmatched bases: 6. The CDR3 nucleotides are TGTGCCAGCAGCCATCTCCGGGACAGGGGGCCCGAGCAGTACTTC. Encoded protein: CASSHLRDRGPEQYF.

This clone was seen a handful of times. The chain is built from TRBV6-5 and TRBJ2-7, with D unclear. This CDR3 is built from 15 residues. The germline V gene has CDR1 MNHEY and CDR2 SVGAGI. Trimming took 0 bases from V and 3 from J, leaving 12 bases between them. The CDR3 DNA sequence: TGTGCCAGCAGTTACTCGGGCGACGGATTCTACGAGCAGTACTTC. It encodes CASSYSGDGFYEQYF.

The genes are TRBV2 and TRBJ1-2; 9 bases are a match to TRBD1. V lost 10 bases, J lost 4 bases, and 4 bases stayed unmatched. The CDR3 is made up of 12 amino acids. The germline V gene encodes CDR1 SNHLY and CDR2 FYNNEI. This chain's CDR3 is CATGTGIYGYTF. The CDR3 DNA is TGTGCCACCGGGACAGGGATCTATGGCTACACCTTC.

The chain has TRBV6-5 and TRBJ1-2; the match to TRBD1 covers 9 bases. V was pared by 4 bases and J by 1 base, with 7 bases of the junction left unmatched. In germline, CDR1 is MNHEY, CDR2 SVGAGI. The CDR3 is made up of 16 amino acids. CDR3 bases: TGTGCCAGCAGTTTGCGGCCGGGACAGGGTAACTATGGCTACACCTTC. Its protein is CASSLRPGQGNYGYTF.

V gene TRBV3-1 (or the pseudogene TRBV3-2) combines with J gene TRBJ2-7, with D maybe TRBD2 (5 bases). This CDR3 comprises 15 residues. The germline CDR1 and CDR2 sequences are LGHDT and YNNKEL (reference sequence). The V gene lost 0 bases and the J gene lost 2 bases, with 11 bases spanning the gap. CDR3 sequence: CASSQDLTGTYEQYF. The CDR3 DNA sequence: TGTGCCAGCAGCCAAGATTTGACCGGGACCTACGAGCAGTACTTC.

In this sample, this clone turned up once. The CDR3 protein is CASSAGDGLYGYTF. CDR3 coding DNA: TGTGCCAGCAGCGCCGGGGACGGACTATACGGCTACACCTTC. V usage is TRBV9 and J usage is TRBJ1-2, with a weak D call TRBD1 (5 bases). This CDR3 is built from 14 residues. V lost 3 bases to trimming and J lost 8 bases, with 17 bases between them. CDR1 SGDLS and CDR2 YYNGEE come from the germline V gene.

The chain has TRBV2 and TRBJ1-2; perhaps TRBD1 as D (5 bases). Germline loops: CDR1 SNHLY, CDR2 FYNNEI. CDR3 size: 13 residues. V lost 7 bases to trimming and J lost 7 bases, with 16 bases between them. The DNA of the CDR3 is TGTGCCAGCACCTCGACAGTGTCGCTTGGCTACACCTTC. Translated, it gives CASTSTVSLGYTF. Complete variable domain (other parts from reference TRBV2 and TRBJ1-2): EPEVTQTPSHQVTQMGQEVILRCVPISNHLYFYWYRQILGQKVEFLVSFYNNEISEKSEIFDDQFSVERPDGSNFTLKIRSTKLEDSAMYFCASTSTVSLGYTFGSGTRLTVV.

CDR3 sequence reads: CASSARVTSGANVLTF. The CDR3 nucleotides are TGTGCCAGCAGCGCGCGGGTAACCTCTGGGGCCAACGTCCTGACTTTC. V is TRBV9 and J is TRBJ2-6; D might be TRBD2 (5 bases). Germline values: CDR1 SGDLS, CDR2 YYNGEE. V was trimmed by 3 bases and J by 0 bases, leaving 10 bases between them. The CDR3 loop spans 16 amino acids.

This sequence joins TRBV7-9 and TRBJ2-6, with D tentatively TRBD2 (6 bases). Germline V lookup: CDR1 SEHNR, CDR2 FQNEAQ (reference sequence). This CDR3 is 19 amino acids long. Trimming left V 8 bases short and J 0 bases short, with 23 bases between. CDR3 region: CASAGRVGDGSSGANVLTF. As DNA, the CDR3 is TGTGCCAGCGCGGGTCGGGTGGGGGACGGGAGCTCTGGGGCCAACGTCCTGACTTTC.

This rearrangement joins TRBV7-9 to TRBJ1-6, with D hard to call. The germline V and J ends were trimmed by 3 bases and 13 bases, with 10 bases remaining between them. The CDR3 sequence is 12 residues long. The V gene's germline CDR1 is SEHNR and CDR2 FQNEAQ (reference sequence). The CDR3 DNA reads TGTGCCAGCAGCTTCCCAGCGGCCCCCCTCCACTTT. It encodes CASSFPAAPLHF.

The J gene is TRBJ1-4, the V gene TRBV19; 7 bases line up with TRBD1. CDR3 length equals 14 residues. CDR1 is LNHDA and CDR2 is SQIVND in the germline V gene (reference sequence). The V segment lost 7 bases and the J segment 7 bases; nucleotides outside the gene matches: 9. Here the CDR3 DNA reads TGTGCCAGTAACCACAGGGGAGGAAGTGAAAAACTGTTTTTT. Amino acid sequence: CASNHRGGSEKLFF.

The chain links TRBV30 to TRBJ2-2; 7 nucleotides agree with TRBD2. Trimming removed 2 bases from V and 3 bases from J; junction bases left unmatched: 6. Per germline, CDR1 GTSNPN and CDR2 SVGIG (reference sequence). The CDR3 length is 15 residues. The CDR3 spells CAWSTGRVYTGELFF. Written as DNA, the CDR3 is TGTGCCTGGAGTACTGGGAGGGTATACACCGGGGAGCTGTTTTTT.